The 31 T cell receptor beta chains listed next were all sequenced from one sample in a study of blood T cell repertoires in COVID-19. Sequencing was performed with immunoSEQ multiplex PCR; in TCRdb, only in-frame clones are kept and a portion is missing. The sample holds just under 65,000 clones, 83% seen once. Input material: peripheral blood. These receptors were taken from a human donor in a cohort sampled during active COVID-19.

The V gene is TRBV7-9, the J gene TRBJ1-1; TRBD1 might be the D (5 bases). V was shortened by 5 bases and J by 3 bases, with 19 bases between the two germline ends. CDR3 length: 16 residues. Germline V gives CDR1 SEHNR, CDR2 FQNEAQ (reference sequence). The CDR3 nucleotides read TGTGCCAGCAGCACCCCGACAGACAGTGGTCACACTGAAGCTTTCTTT. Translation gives CASSTPTDSGHTEAFF.

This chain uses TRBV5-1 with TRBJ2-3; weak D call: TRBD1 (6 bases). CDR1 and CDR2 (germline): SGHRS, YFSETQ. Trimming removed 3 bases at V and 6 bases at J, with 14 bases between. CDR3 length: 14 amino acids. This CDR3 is CASSSIPTGDTQYF. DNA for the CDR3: TGCGCCAGCAGCTCTATACCCACAGGGGATACGCAGTATTTT. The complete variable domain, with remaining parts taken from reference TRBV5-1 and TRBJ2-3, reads KAGVTQTPRYLIKTRGQQVTLSCSPISGHRSVSWYQQTPGQGLQFLFEYFSETQRNKGNFPGRFSGRQFSNSRSEMNVSTLELGDSALYLCASSSIPTGDTQYFGPGTRLTVL.

As DNA, the CDR3 is TGTGCCAGCAGCTTCGACAGGGTCTCTGGAAACACCATATATTTT. It specifies CASSFDRVSGNTIYF. This sequence joins TRBV5-5 and TRBJ1-3; TRBD1 aligns across 7 bases. V was pared by 2 bases and J by 0 bases, with 2 bases of the junction left unmatched. CDR1 is SGHKS and CDR2 is YYEKEE in the germline V gene (reference sequence). The CDR3 is made up of 15 amino acids.

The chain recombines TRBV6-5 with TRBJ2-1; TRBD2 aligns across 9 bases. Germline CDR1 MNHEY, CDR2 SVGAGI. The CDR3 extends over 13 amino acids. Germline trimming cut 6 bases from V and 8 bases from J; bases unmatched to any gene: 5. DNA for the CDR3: TGTGCCAGCAGAGCTAGCGGGATCTATGAGCAGTTCTTC. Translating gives CASRASGIYEQFF.

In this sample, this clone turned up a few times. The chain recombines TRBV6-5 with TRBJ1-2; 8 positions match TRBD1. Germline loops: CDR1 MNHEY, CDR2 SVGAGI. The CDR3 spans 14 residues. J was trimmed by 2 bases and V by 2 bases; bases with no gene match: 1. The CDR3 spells CASSYRQGNYGYTF. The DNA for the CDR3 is TGTGCCAGCAGTTACCGACAGGGGAACTATGGCTACACCTTC.

The CDR3 spells CSASPGADGYTF. CDR3 nucleotide sequence: TGCAGTGCTAGTCCAGGGGCCGATGGCTACACCTTC. This chain uses TRBV20-1 with TRBJ1-2, with a possible D match to TRBD1 (6 bases). Trimming removed 3 bases from V and 6 bases from J, with 11 bases in between. Germline V gene lookup returns CDR1 DFQATT and CDR2 SNEGSKA (reference sequence). The CDR3 totals 12 residues.

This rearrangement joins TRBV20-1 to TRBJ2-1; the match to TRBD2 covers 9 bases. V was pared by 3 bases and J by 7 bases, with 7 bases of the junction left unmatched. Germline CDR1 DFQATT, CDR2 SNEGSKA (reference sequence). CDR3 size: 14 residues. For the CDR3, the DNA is TGCAGTGCTAGTTCGGGACTAGCAGCAAATGAGCAGTTCTTC. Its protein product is CSASSGLAANEQFF.

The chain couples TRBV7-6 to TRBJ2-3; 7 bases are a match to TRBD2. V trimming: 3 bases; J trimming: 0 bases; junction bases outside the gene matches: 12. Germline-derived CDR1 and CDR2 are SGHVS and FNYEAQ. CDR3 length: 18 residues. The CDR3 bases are TGTGCCAGCAGCTTTAAGACTCCTAGCGGAGCGAGCACAGATACGCAGTATTTT. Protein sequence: CASSFKTPSGASTDTQYF.

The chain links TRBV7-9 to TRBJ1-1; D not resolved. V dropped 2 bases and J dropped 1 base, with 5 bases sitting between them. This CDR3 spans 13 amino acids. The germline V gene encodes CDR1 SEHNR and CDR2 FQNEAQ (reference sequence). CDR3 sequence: CASSLRGNTEAFF. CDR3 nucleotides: TGTGCCAGCAGCTTACGAGGGAACACTGAAGCTTTCTTT.

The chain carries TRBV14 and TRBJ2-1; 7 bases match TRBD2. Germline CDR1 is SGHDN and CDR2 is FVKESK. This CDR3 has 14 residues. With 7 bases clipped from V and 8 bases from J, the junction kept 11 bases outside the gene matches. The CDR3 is CASTMGGSRDEQFF. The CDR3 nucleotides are TGTGCCAGCACGATGGGCGGGAGCCGCGATGAGCAGTTCTTC.

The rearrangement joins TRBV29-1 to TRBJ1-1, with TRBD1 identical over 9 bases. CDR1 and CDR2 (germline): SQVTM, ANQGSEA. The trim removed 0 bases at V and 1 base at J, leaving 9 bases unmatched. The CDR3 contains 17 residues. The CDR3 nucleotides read TGCAGCGTTGAAGATTGGCGGGACAGGGATCCGAACACTGAAGCTTTCTTT. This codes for CSVEDWRDRDPNTEAFF.

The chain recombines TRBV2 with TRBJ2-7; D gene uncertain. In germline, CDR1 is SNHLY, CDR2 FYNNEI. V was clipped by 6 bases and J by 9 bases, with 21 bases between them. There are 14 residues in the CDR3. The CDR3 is CASRRFIRPHGQYF. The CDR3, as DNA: TGTGCCAGCAGGCGGTTTATTCGACCCCACGGGCAGTACTTC.

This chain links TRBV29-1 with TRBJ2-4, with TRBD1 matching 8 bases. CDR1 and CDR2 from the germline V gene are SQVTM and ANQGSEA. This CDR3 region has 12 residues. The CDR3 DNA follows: TGCAGTGGCAGACAGGGGACGGACATTCAGTACTTC. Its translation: CSGRQGTDIQYF.

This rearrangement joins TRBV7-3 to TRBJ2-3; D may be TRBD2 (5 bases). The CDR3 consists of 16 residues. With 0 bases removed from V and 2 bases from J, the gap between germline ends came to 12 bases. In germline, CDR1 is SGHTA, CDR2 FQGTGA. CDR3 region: CASSLTGGGYTDTQYF. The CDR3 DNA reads TGTGCCAGCAGCTTAACTGGCGGAGGATACACAGATACGCAGTATTTT. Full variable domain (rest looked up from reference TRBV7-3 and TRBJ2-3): GAGVSQTPSNKVTEKGKYVELRCDPISGHTALYWYRQSLGQGPEFLIYFQGTGAADDSGLPNDRFFAVRPEGSVSTLKIQRTERGDSAVYLCASSLTGGGYTDTQYFGPGTRLTVL.

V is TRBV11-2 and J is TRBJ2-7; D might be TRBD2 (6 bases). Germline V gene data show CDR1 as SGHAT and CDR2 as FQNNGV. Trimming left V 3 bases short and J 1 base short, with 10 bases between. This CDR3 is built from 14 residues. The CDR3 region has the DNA TGTGCCAGCAGCTTCGAGCGGGCATCCTACGAGCAGTACTTC. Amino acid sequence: CASSFERASYEQYF.

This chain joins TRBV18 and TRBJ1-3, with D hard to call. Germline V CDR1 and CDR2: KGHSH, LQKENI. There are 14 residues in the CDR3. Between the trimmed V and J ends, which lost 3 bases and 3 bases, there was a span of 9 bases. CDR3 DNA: TGTGCCAGCTCACCCGGGGAGAGTGGAAACACCATATATTTT. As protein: CASSPGESGNTIYF. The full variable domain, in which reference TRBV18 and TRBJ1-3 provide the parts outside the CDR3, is NAGVMQNPRHLVRRRGQEARLRCSPMKGHSHVYWYRQLPEEGLKFMVYLQKENIIDESGMPKERFSAEFPKEGPSILRIQQVVRGDSAAYFCASSPGESGNTIYFGEGSWLTVV.

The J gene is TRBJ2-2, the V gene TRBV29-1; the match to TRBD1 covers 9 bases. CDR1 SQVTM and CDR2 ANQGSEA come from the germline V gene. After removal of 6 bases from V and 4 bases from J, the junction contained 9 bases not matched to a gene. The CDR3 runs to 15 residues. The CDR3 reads CSVDQGQGVTGELFF. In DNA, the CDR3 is TGCAGCGTCGATCAGGGACAGGGAGTCACCGGGGAGCTGTTTTTT.

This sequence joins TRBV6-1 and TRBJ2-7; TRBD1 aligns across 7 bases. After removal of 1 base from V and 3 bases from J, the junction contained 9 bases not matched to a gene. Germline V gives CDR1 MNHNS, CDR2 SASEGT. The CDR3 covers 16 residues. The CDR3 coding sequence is TGTGCCAGCAGTGAAGGGGTTACAGGGGCGGGCTACGAGCAGTACTTC. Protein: CASSEGVTGAGYEQYF.

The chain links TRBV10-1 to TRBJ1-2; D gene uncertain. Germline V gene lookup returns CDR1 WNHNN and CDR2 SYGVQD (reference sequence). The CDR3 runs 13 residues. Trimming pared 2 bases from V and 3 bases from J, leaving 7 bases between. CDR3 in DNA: TGCGCCAGCAGTGAGAGGCAGGACTATGGCTACACCTTC. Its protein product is CASSERQDYGYTF.

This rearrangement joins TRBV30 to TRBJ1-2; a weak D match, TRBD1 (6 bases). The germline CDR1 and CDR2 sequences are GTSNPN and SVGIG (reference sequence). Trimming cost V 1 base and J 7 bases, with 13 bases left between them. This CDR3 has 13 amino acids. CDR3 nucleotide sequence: TGTGCCTGGAGTGCCACAGGGTACGCTGGCTACACCTTC. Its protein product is CAWSATGYAGYTF. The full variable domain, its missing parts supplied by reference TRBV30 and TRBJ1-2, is SQTIHQWPATLVQPVGSPLSLECTVEGTSNPNLYWYRQAAGRGLQLLFYSVGIGQISSEVPQNLSASRPQDRQFILSSKKLLLSDSGFYLCAWSATGYAGYTFGSGTRLTVV.

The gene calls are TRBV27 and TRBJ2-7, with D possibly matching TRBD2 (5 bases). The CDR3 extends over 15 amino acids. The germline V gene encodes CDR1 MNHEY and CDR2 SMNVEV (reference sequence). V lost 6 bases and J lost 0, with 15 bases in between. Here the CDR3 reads CASRTLSGSSYEQYF. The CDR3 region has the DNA TGTGCCAGCAGGACCCTTTCGGGGAGCTCCTACGAGCAGTACTTC.

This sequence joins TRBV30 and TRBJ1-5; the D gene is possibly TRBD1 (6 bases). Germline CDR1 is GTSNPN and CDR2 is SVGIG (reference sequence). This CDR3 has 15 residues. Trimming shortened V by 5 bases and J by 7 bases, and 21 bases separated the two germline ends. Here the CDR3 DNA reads TGTGCCTGGGGGGGACGCGAGGGGGACGACCAGCCCCAGCATTTT. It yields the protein CAWGGREGDDQPQHF.

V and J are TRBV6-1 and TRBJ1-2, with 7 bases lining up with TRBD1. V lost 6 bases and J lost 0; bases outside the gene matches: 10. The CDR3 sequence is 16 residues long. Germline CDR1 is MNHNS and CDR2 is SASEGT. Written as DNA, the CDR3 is TGTGCCAGCAGCGAACTGGGGACAGCCTCTAACTATGGCTACACCTTC. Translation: CASSELGTASNYGYTF.

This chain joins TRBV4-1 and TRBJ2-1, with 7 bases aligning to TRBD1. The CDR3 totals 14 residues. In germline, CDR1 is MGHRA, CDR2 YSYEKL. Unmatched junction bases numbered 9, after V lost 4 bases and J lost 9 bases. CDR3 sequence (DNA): TGCGCCAGCAGCCCCCGGGGACAGACGGGTGAGCAGTTCTTC. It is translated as CASSPRGQTGEQFF.

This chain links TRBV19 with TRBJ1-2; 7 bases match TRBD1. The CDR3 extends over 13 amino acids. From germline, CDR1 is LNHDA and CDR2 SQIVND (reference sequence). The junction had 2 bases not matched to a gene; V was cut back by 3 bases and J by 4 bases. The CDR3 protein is CASSIGDSYGYTF. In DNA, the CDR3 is TGTGCCAGTAGTATTGGGGACAGCTATGGCTACACCTTC.

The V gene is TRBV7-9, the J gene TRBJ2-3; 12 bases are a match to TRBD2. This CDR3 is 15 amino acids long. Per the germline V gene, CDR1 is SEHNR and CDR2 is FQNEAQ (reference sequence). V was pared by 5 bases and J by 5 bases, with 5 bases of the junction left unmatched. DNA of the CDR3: TGTGCCAGCAGCCCTAGCGGGGGGGCGGTAGATACGCAGTATTTT. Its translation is CASSPSGGAVDTQYF.

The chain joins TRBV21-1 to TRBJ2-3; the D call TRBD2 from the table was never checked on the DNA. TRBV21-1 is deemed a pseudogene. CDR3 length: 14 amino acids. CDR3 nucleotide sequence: TGTGCCAGCAGTCGCGCGGGACGCACAGATACGCAGTATTTT. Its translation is CASSRAGRTDTQYF.

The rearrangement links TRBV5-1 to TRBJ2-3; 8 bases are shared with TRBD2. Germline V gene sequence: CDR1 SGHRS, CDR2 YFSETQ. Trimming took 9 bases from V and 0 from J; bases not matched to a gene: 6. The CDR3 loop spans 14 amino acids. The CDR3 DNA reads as TGCGCCACCTCGGGGGGGGCTAGCACAGATACGCAGTATTTT. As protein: CATSGGASTDTQYF.

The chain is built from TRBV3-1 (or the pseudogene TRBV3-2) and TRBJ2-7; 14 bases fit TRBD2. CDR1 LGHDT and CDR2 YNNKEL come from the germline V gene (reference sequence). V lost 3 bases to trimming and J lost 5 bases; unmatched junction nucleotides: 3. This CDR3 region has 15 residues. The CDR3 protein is CASSQGLAGADEQYF. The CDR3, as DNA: TGTGCCAGCAGCCAGGGACTAGCGGGAGCCGACGAGCAGTACTTC.

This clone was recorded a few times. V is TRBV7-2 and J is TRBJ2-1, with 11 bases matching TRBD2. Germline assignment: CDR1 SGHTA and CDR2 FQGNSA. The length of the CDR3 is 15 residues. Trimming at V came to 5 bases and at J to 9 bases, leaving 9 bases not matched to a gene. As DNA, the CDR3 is TGTGCCAGCAGCCCTCGGGGTAGCGGGGGGGGTGAGCAGTTCTTC. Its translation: CASSPRGSGGGEQFF.

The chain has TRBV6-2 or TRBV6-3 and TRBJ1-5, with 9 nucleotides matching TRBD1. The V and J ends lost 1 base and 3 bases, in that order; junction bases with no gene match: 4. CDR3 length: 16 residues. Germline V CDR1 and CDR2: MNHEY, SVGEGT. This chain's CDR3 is CASSYWGTGLNQPQHF. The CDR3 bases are TGTGCCAGCAGTTACTGGGGGACAGGGCTCAATCAGCCCCAGCATTTT.